The 20 T cell receptor beta chains given below trace back to one sample, sequenced in a study of vaccination effects on CD4 cells after COVID-19. Expansion of antigen-specific CD4+ T cells with viral peptide pools was carried out by the ViraFEST assay before sequencing. Culture proceeded for approximately nine days, and CD4+ T cells were then isolated. SARS-CoV-2 infection was confirmed by PCR in the person between March and December 2020. The antigens these receptors bind are not known. Libraries were prepared by immunoSEQ multiplex PCR; TCRdb keeps only in-frame clonotypes and omits some of them. The sample records roughly 25,000 clones, 77% being singletons. This specimen was CD4+ T cells from PBMCs cultured with HCoV-NL63 spike peptides, taken before COVID-19 vaccination. These receptors originate from a human donor who had a prior SARS-CoV-2 infection.

The chain is built from TRBV18 and TRBJ2-3, with D unresolved. Trimming took off 0 bases at V and 6 bases at J, with 7 bases between the two ends. The CDR3 covers 13 residues. Germline lookup yields CDR1 KGHSH and CDR2 LQKENI. CDR3 sequence reads: CASSPPVSDTQYF. The CDR3 DNA is TGTGCCAGCTCACCACCGGTTAGCGATACGCAGTATTTT.

The rearrangement links TRBV12-3 or TRBV12-4 to TRBJ2-5, with TRBD1 matching over 8 bases. Trimming took 3 bases from V and 5 from J; bases not matched to a gene: 2. The CDR3 consists of 13 residues. The CDR3 DNA sequence: TGTGCCAGCAGTTTGTGGGACAGGGAGACCCAGTACTTC. The encoded protein is CASSLWDRETQYF.

CDR3 coding DNA: TGTGCCAGTCAGGGGGCGGTGAACACTGAAGCTTTCTTT. Translating gives CASQGAVNTEAFF. V gene TRBV12-3 or TRBV12-4 combines with J gene TRBJ1-1; 8 bases align to TRBD1. The CDR3 is made up of 13 amino acids. Losses at the gene ends were 9 bases for V and 0 bases for J; bases not matched to a gene: 3.

V and J are TRBV5-4 and TRBJ2-5; a possible D gene is TRBD1 (5 bases). CDR1 is SGHNT and CDR2 is YYREEE in the germline V gene (reference sequence). V lost 9 bases, J lost 6 bases, and 18 bases lay in between. The CDR3 spans 13 residues. This CDR3 is CAIQGSTSQTQYF. CDR3 DNA: TGTGCCATTCAGGGCTCTACGTCCCAGACCCAGTACTTC. The full variable domain, completed using reference TRBV5-4 and TRBJ2-5, is ETGVTQSPTHLIKTRGQQVTLRCSSQSGHNTVSWYQQALGQGPQFIFQYYREEENGRGNFPPRFSGLQFPNYSSELNVNALELDDSALYLCAIQGSTSQTQYFGPGTRLLVL.

The gene calls are TRBV7-9 and TRBJ2-3; TRBD2 matches 10 bases. After removal of 5 bases from V and 2 bases from J, the junction contained 7 bases not matched to a gene. The CDR3 has 16 residues. Germline V gene data show CDR1 as SEHNR and CDR2 as FQNEAQ (reference sequence). CDR3 region: CASSIQLAGDTDTQYF. CDR3 nucleotides: TGTGCCAGCAGCATTCAGCTAGCGGGGGACACAGATACGCAGTATTTT. Full variable domain (rest looked up from reference TRBV7-9 and TRBJ2-3): DTGVSQNPRHKITKRGQNVTFRCDPISEHNRLYWYRQTLGQGPEFLTYFQNEAQLEKSRLLSDRFSAERPKGSFSTLEIQRTEQGDSAMYLCASSIQLAGDTDTQYFGPGTRLTVL.

The chain recombines TRBV2 with TRBJ1-6; D is unclear. The ends were cut back, 7 bases at V and 0 bases at J, with 10 bases in the middle. Germline CDR1 reads SNHLY; CDR2 reads FYNNEI. The CDR3 runs 15 residues. The CDR3 spells CASIFDSSYNSPLHF. The CDR3 DNA follows: TGTGCCAGCATCTTTGATAGCTCCTATAATTCACCCCTCCACTTT.

The chain combines TRBV2 with TRBJ1-1; D gene unclear. Per the germline V gene, CDR1 is SNHLY and CDR2 is FYNNEI. Trimming removed 3 bases at V and 3 bases at J, with 5 bases between. This CDR3 has 12 residues. CDR3 sequence reads: CASSDFDTEAFF. In DNA, the CDR3 is TGTGCCAGCAGTGACTTCGACACTGAAGCTTTCTTT.

This rearrangement joins TRBV7-9 to TRBJ1-6; the D is unclear. Germline V lookup: CDR1 SEHNR, CDR2 FQNEAQ (reference sequence). Trimming left V 2 bases short and J 9 bases short, with 11 bases between. This CDR3 has 14 residues. The CDR3 region is CASSLNLKSSPLHF. The CDR3 nucleotides read TGTGCCAGCAGCTTAAACCTGAAGAGTTCACCCCTCCACTTT.

The chain combines TRBV7-2 with TRBJ2-7; D is unresolved. V gave up 0 bases and J gave up 9 bases, with 12 bases separating them. From germline, CDR1 is SGHTA and CDR2 FQGNSA. The CDR3 totals 13 residues. The CDR3 bases are TGTGCCAGCAGCTTAGCCGGGTCTCCGGGGCAGTACTTC. Translating gives CASSLAGSPGQYF.

The V call is TRBV5-1, the J call TRBJ1-2; perhaps TRBD1 as D (6 bases). V gave up 4 bases and J gave up 1 base, with 11 bases separating them. Germline CDR1 reads SGHRS; CDR2 reads YFSETQ. The CDR3 length is 14 residues. CDR3 region: CASSPDRLNYGYTF. The CDR3 DNA follows: TGCGCCAGCAGCCCGGACAGACTTAACTATGGCTACACCTTC.

The chain is built from TRBV5-5 and TRBJ2-1; D gene ambiguous. V was pared by 1 base and J by 5 bases, with 7 bases between. CDR1 is SGHKS and CDR2 is YYEKEE in the germline V gene (reference sequence). CDR3 length: 13 amino acids. In DNA, the CDR3 is TGTGCCAGCAGCTTGTCCCCAGACAATGAGCAGTTCTTC. Protein: CASSLSPDNEQFF.

This CDR3 is CASSPQGNQPQHF. DNA of the CDR3: TGTGCCAGCTCACCCCAGGGAAATCAGCCCCAGCATTTT. The chain uses TRBV18 and TRBJ1-5; D might be TRBD1 (5 bases). The CDR3 is 13 residues long. Germline CDR1 KGHSH, CDR2 LQKENI. V gave up 3 bases and J gave up 4 bases, with 7 bases separating them.

Remarks on this clone: One junction end disagrees with the germline gene, perhaps due to a read error. This rearrangement joins TRBV15 to TRBJ2-1; 10 bases agree with TRBD2. The V gene's germline CDR1 is LNHNV and CDR2 YYDKDF (reference sequence). CDR3 size: 13 residues. The CDR3 is CTTSRDLAGGQFF. The CDR3 DNA sequence: TGTACCACCAGCAGAGATTTAGCGGGAGGTCAGTTCTTC.

The rearrangement joins TRBV6-5 to TRBJ1-1, with 8 bases aligning to TRBD1. V lost 6 bases, J lost 10 bases, and 13 bases stayed unmatched. Germline V gene data show CDR1 as MNHEY and CDR2 as SVGAGI. The CDR3 extends over 14 amino acids. This CDR3 is CASRDGQGVYPAFF. The CDR3, as DNA: TGTGCCAGCAGGGACGGACAGGGCGTATATCCAGCTTTCTTT.

V and J are TRBV29-1 and TRBJ1-4, with D unresolved. Germline V gene lookup returns CDR1 SQVTM and CDR2 ANQGSEA. This CDR3 spans 11 amino acids. The ends were cut back, 4 bases at V and 3 bases at J, with 3 bases in the middle. As DNA, the CDR3 is TGCAGCGTTGGGGCTAATGAAAAACTGTTTTTT. Translation: CSVGANEKLFF.

The rearrangement links TRBV19 to TRBJ1-2; D is perhaps TRBD1 (6 bases). CDR3 length equals 17 residues. The germline V gene has CDR1 LNHDA and CDR2 SQIVND (reference sequence). The V and J ends lost 1 base and 0 bases respectively, with 15 bases between them. CDR3 sequence reads: CASSIVTGRGPNYGYTF. As DNA, the CDR3 is TGTGCCAGTAGTATAGTTACGGGACGGGGGCCTAACTATGGCTACACCTTC.

This sequence joins TRBV7-6 and TRBJ2-6, with TRBD1 matching over 10 bases. CDR3 length equals 16 residues. The trim removed 5 bases at V and 3 bases at J, leaving 4 bases unmatched. Germline V lookup: CDR1 SGHVS, CDR2 FNYEAQ. CDR3 in DNA: TGTGCCAGCAGCCTGACAGGGGGCGGTGGGGCCAACGTCCTGACTTTC. It translates to CASSLTGGGGANVLTF.

This clone was seen more than once but under ten times. The gene calls are TRBV5-6 and TRBJ1-1; 10 bases map to TRBD1. J lost 1 base, V lost 0 bases, and 9 bases had no gene match. Germline V gene lookup returns CDR1 SGHDT and CDR2 YYEEEE. The CDR3 covers 18 residues. The DNA of the CDR3 is TGTGCCAGCAGCTTGGCCCGTGGGGACAGGGGAGAGAACACTGAAGCTTTCTTT. It encodes CASSLARGDRGENTEAFF.

Worth noting for this clone: Compared with germline, one end of the junction differs, possibly owing to a read error. The chain has TRBV12-3 or TRBV12-4 and TRBJ1-1, with D maybe TRBD1 (5 bases). This CDR3 has 12 residues. The CDR3 coding sequence is TGTGCCCCCACCCGGGGGAACAGTGAAGCTTTCTTT. Its protein is CAPTRGNSEAFF.

The chain carries TRBV5-1 and TRBJ2-2; TRBD2 agrees at 11 bases. Germline V gene lookup returns CDR1 SGHRS and CDR2 YFSETQ. V gave up 2 bases and J gave up 0 bases; unmatched junction bases: 3. This CDR3 has 17 amino acids. For the CDR3, the DNA is TGCGCCAGCAGCTTCCTAGCGGGAGGACCGAACACCGGGGAGCTGTTTTTT. Its translation: CASSFLAGGPNTGELFF.